This T cell receptor (beta chain) was identified in a study of regulatory T cells in long-lasting Graves disease. Study background: Antithyroid drugs had been taken by newly diagnosed Graves' patients for under 3 months. Regarding the study as a whole: Patients with persistent disease showed a bias toward TRBV28, TRBJ1-2 and TRBJ2-5.

The TCR beta library used iRepertoire HTBI primers with Arm-PCR amplification of CDR3. TCRdb recomputed calls from the multiplex PCR reads with MiXCR, one row per CDR3 protein. Of 300,000 to 400,000 distinct CDR3 sequences in the sample, 15% to 20% were seen once. Indicated time point: newly diagnosed GD, antithyroid drugs for less than 3 months. The authors made the TCR library using RNA they extracted from PBMCs. Graves' disease diagnosis used American Thyroid Association guidelines. This clonotype was counted at least ten times. Its antigen is currently unknown. V gave up 6 bases and J gave up 1 base, with 12 bases separating them. The CDR3 runs 13 residues. Per germline, CDR1 SQVTM and CDR2 ANQGSEA.

This TCR derives from a female donor with Graves disease. The rearrangement uses TRBV29-1 and TRBJ1-1; D not resolved. This material consisted of peripheral blood mononuclear cells (PBMCs), taken at new diagnosis, from a patient treated with antithyroid drugs. CDR3 residues: CSVVTDPNTEAFF. The CDR3 DNA reads TGCAGCGTGGTGACCGACCCGAACACTGAAGCTTTCTTT.